This T cell receptor (beta chain) originates from a study of blood T cells in healthy people across ages. CDR3 length: 15 residues. Trimming shortened V by 0 bases and J by 4 bases, and 13 bases separated the two germline ends. The germline CDR1 and CDR2 sequences are SGHRS and YFSETQ. Isolation recovered at least 6 million PBMCs from every sample. This clonotype occurred a few times. The antigen is not known. Study conclusions and caveats: With donor CMV status unknown, expanded clonotype changes were possibly confounded. Among long-lived donors, naive CD4+ cells were more numerous and diversity higher than in aged donors.

Together with a sample-barcoded 5' primer, a J-beta primer mix was included in a second PCR lasting about 7 to 11 cycles. One entry per CDR3 protein, called by TCRdb with MiXCR from the 5' RACE reads. The sample lists 700,000 or so distinct CDR3 sequences; roughly 43% were seen once. The chain combines TRBV5-1 with TRBJ1-1; D possibly corresponds to TRBD1 (6 bases). The TCR sequence derives from an elderly man in good health. Material: blood. CDR3 DNA sequence: TGCGCCAGCAGCTTGGTCGCAGGGACATCCACTGAAGCTTTCTTT. It encodes CASSLVAGTSTEAFF.